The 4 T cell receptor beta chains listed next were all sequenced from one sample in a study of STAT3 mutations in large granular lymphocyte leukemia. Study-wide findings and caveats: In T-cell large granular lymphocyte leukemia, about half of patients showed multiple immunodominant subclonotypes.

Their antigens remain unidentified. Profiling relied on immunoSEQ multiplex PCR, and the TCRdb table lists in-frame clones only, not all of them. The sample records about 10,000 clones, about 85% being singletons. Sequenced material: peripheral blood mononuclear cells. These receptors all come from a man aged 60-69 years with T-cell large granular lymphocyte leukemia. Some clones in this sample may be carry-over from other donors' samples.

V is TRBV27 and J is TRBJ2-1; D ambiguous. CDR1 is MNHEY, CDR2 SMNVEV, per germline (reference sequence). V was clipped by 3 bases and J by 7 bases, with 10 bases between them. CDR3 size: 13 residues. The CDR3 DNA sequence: TGTGCCAGCAGTTTCGTCATGGGTAATGAGCAGTTCTTC. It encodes CASSFVMGNEQFF.

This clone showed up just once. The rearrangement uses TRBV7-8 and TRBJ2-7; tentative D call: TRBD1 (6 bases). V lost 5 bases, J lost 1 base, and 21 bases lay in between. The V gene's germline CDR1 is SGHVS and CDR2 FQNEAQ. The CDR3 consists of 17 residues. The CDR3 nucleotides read TGTGCCAGCAGCCTCTCTGGTGGACAGAGTTTTTCCTACGAGCAGTACTTC. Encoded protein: CASSLSGGQSFSYEQYF. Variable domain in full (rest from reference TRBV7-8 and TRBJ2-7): GAGVSQSPRYKVAKRGQDVALRCDPISGHVSLFWYQQALGQGPEFLTYFQNEAQLDKSGLPSDRFFAERPEGSVSTLKIQRTQQEDSAVYLCASSLSGGQSFSYEQYFGPGTRLTVT.

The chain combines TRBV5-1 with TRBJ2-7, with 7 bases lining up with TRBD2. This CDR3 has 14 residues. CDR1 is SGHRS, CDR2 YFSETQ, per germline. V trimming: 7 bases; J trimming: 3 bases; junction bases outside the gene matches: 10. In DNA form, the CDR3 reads TGCGCCAGCCATTCGTCGGCGGGGGTCTACGAGCAGTACTTC. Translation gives CASHSSAGVYEQYF. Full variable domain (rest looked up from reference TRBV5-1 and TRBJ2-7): KAGVTQTPRYLIKTRGQQVTLSCSPISGHRSVSWYQQTPGQGLQFLFEYFSETQRNKGNFPGRFSGRQFSNSRSEMNVSTLELGDSALYLCASHSSAGVYEQYFGPGTRLTVT.

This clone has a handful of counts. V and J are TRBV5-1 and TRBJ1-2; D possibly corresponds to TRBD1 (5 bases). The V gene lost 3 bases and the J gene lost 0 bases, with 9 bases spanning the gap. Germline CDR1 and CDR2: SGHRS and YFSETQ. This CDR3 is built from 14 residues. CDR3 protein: CASSYGTANYGYTF. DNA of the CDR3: TGCGCCAGCAGCTACGGGACGGCTAACTATGGCTACACCTTC.